These T cell receptor beta chains were read from a single sample in a study of shared clonotypes between healthy human individuals. Repertoires were generated with immunoSEQ multiplex PCR, while TCRdb's copy carries only in-frame clones and drops some. The repertoire holds 640,000 or so clones, with approximately 79% as singletons. The sample consisted of memory CD4+ T cells sorted from blood. The origin of the receptors is a woman younger than 45 in good health. Each CDR3 is given with its conserved first and last residue. Fields, in order: clone size, J gene, V gene, CDR3 length, D gene, CDR3 DNA, CDR3 protein. The D gene is left open where the match is weak. The size entry is marked missing in some rows and otherwise reads once, few, many or a size class.

abundance: NA
j_gene: TRBJ2-5
v_gene: TRBV28
len: 15
d_gene: NA
CDR3nt: TGTGCCAGCAGTTTATTCGGGGGGCAGCAAGAGACCCAGTACTTC
CDR3aa: CASSLFGGQQETQYF

abundance: NA
j_gene: TRBJ1-2
v_gene: TRBV4-1
len: 16
d_gene: NA
CDR3nt: TGCGCCAGCAGCCAGACCGGGAACAAACGGGACTATGGCTACACCTTC
CDR3aa: CASSQTGNKRDYGYTF

abundance: NA
j_gene: TRBJ1-2
v_gene: TRBV5-4
len: 15
d_gene: NA
CDR3nt: TGTGCCAGCAGGCCAATAAACAGGGCTCTGGAGGGCTACACCTTC
CDR3aa: CASRPINRALEGYTF

abundance: NA
j_gene: TRBJ2-7
v_gene: TRBV28
len: 15
d_gene: TRBD2
CDR3nt: TGTGCCAGCAGTTTATGGGGCGGGAGTAGAAACGAGCAGTACTTC
CDR3aa: CASSLWGGSRNEQYF

abundance: NA
j_gene: TRBJ2-7
v_gene: TRBV18
len: 16
d_gene: TRBD2
CDR3nt: TGTGCCAGCTCACCAACTACTAGCGGGGGGCGGTACGAGCAGTACTTC
CDR3aa: CASSPTTSGGRYEQYF

abundance: NA
j_gene: TRBJ2-1
v_gene: TRBV18
len: 11
d_gene: NA
CDR3nt: TGTGCCAGCTCACCACTCAATGAGCAGTTCTTC
CDR3aa: CASSPLNEQFF

abundance: NA
j_gene: TRBJ2-7
v_gene: TRBV29-1
len: 12
d_gene: NA
CDR3nt: TGCAGCGTAGCTGCTAGCTCCTACGAGCAGTACTTC
CDR3aa: CSVAASSYEQYF

abundance: NA
j_gene: TRBJ1-1
v_gene: TRBV28
len: 13
d_gene: NA
CDR3nt: TGTGCCAGCATCCAGGGGCGGAACACTGAAGCTTTCTTT
CDR3aa: CASIQGRNTEAFF

abundance: NA
j_gene: TRBJ1-2
v_gene: TRBV19
len: 13
d_gene: NA
CDR3nt: TGTGCCAGTAGGGAGAGACAAAACTATGGCTACACCTTC
CDR3aa: CASRERQNYGYTF

abundance: few
j_gene: TRBJ2-1
v_gene: TRBV11-2
len: 14
d_gene: NA
CDR3nt: TGTGCCACCCAGGAAAGCGGGCCCTACAATGAGCAGTTCTTC
CDR3aa: CATQESGPYNEQFF

abundance: NA
j_gene: TRBJ2-5
v_gene: TRBV18
len: 13
d_gene: NA
CDR3nt: TGTGCCAGCTCACCACCTAGCGCCGAGACCCAGTACTTC
CDR3aa: CASSPPSAETQYF

abundance: NA
j_gene: TRBJ2-7
v_gene: TRBV11-2
len: 16
d_gene: NA
CDR3nt: TGTGCCAGCAGCTTAGAGCCGGGCGAGGCAGGGAGCGAGCAGTACTTC
CDR3aa: CASSLEPGEAGSEQYF

abundance: NA
j_gene: TRBJ2-1
v_gene: TRBV9
len: 15
d_gene: NA
CDR3nt: TGTGCCAGCAGCGTAGCCCCCGGGAACTACAATGAGCAGTTCTTC
CDR3aa: CASSVAPGNYNEQFF

abundance: NA
j_gene: TRBJ2-6
v_gene: TRBV28
len: 19
d_gene: NA
CDR3nt: TGTGCCAGCAGTCAACAGGGACTCAGCGTTATCTCTGGGGCCAACGTCCTGACTTTC
CDR3aa: CASSQQGLSVISGANVLTF

abundance: NA
j_gene: TRBJ1-5
v_gene: TRBV2
len: 13
d_gene: NA
CDR3nt: TGTGCCAGCAGATATGACCGGTATCAGCCCCAGCATTTT
CDR3aa: CASRYDRYQPQHF

abundance: NA
j_gene: TRBJ2-5
v_gene: TRBV6-1
len: 12
d_gene: NA
CDR3nt: TGTGCCAGCGGGGCAGGGGCAGCGACCCAGTACTTC
CDR3aa: CASGAGAATQYF

abundance: few
j_gene: TRBJ2-2
v_gene: TRBV5-1
len: 16
d_gene: NA
CDR3nt: TGCGCCAGCAGCTCACAGGGAACCGGGACTACCGGGGAGCTGTTTTTT
CDR3aa: CASSSQGTGTTGELFF

abundance: NA
j_gene: TRBJ1-2
v_gene: TRBV9
len: 15
d_gene: TRBD1
CDR3nt: TGTGCCAGCAGCGCCCGGGACAGGGCGATCTATGGCTACACCTTC
CDR3aa: CASSARDRAIYGYTF

abundance: NA
j_gene: TRBJ1-1
v_gene: TRBV5-4
len: 19
d_gene: NA
CDR3nt: TGTGCCAGCAGCTTGGCCTCTAGAGGTGTCGGGGGTTGGGTCACTGAAGCTTTCTTT
CDR3aa: CASSLASRGVGGWVTEAFF

abundance: NA
j_gene: TRBJ1-1
v_gene: TRBV7-8
len: 13
d_gene: TRBD1
CDR3nt: TGTGCCAGCAGCACGACAGGGGTCGCTGAAGCTTTCTTT
CDR3aa: CASSTTGVAEAFF

abundance: NA
j_gene: TRBJ1-5
v_gene: TRBV28
len: 16
d_gene: NA
CDR3nt: TGTGCCAGCAGTTTTCTGGCAGGGAGGGGAATCATACCCCAGCATTTT
CDR3aa: CASSFLAGRGIIPQHF

abundance: NA
j_gene: TRBJ2-3
v_gene: TRBV27
len: 14
d_gene: NA
CDR3nt: TGTGCCAGCACCAGATTCGGGAGCACAGATACGCAGTATTTT
CDR3aa: CASTRFGSTDTQYF

abundance: once
j_gene: TRBJ1-1
v_gene: TRBV5-1
len: 13
d_gene: NA
CDR3nt: TGCGCCAGCAGGGATAACGTCGGCACTGAAGCTTTCTTT
CDR3aa: CASRDNVGTEAFF

abundance: NA
j_gene: TRBJ1-1
v_gene: TRBV6-1
len: 13
d_gene: NA
CDR3nt: TGTGCCAGCAGGAAGGGACCGAACACTGAAGCTTTCTTT
CDR3aa: CASRKGPNTEAFF

abundance: NA
j_gene: TRBJ2-3
v_gene: TRBV6-4
len: 14
d_gene: NA
CDR3nt: TGTGCCAGCAGTGACGGACAGCACACAGATACGCAGTATTTT
CDR3aa: CASSDGQHTDTQYF

abundance: NA
j_gene: TRBJ2-6
v_gene: TRBV7-9
len: 18
d_gene: TRBD1
CDR3nt: TGTGCCAGCAGCTCGTCGACAGGGACAGGCTCTGGGGCCAACGTCCTGACTTTC
CDR3aa: CASSSSTGTGSGANVLTF

abundance: NA
j_gene: TRBJ2-5
v_gene: TRBV2
len: 15
d_gene: TRBD1
CDR3nt: TGTGCCAGCAGTCCCGAGGGACAGGGCCAGACGGAGCAGTACTTC
CDR3aa: CASSPEGQGQTEQYF

abundance: NA
j_gene: TRBJ2-7
v_gene: TRBV5-1
len: 16
d_gene: TRBD1
CDR3nt: TGCGCCAGCAGCTCTGGGACAGGGGCGCTGTTATACGAGCAGTACTTC
CDR3aa: CASSSGTGALLYEQYF

abundance: NA
j_gene: TRBJ2-7
v_gene: TRBV2
len: 13
d_gene: TRBD2
CDR3nt: TGTGCCAGCAGTTCCCGGGGGGGCTACGAGCAGTACTTC
CDR3aa: CASSSRGGYEQYF

abundance: once
j_gene: TRBJ2-3
v_gene: TRBV5-1
len: 14
d_gene: NA
CDR3nt: TGCGCCAGCAGTCGAGCTGACAGAACAGATACGCAGTATTTT
CDR3aa: CASSRADRTDTQYF

abundance: NA
j_gene: TRBJ1-2
v_gene: TRBV6-5
len: 13
d_gene: NA
CDR3nt: TGTGCCAGCAGGAAGGACGGGAACTATGGCTACACCTTC
CDR3aa: CASRKDGNYGYTF

abundance: NA
j_gene: TRBJ1-1
v_gene: TRBV18
len: 15
d_gene: NA
CDR3nt: TGTGCCAGCTCACCATTCCCACAGGGAAGGGCTGAAGCTTTCTTT
CDR3aa: CASSPFPQGRAEAFF

abundance: few
j_gene: TRBJ2-5
v_gene: TRBV10-2
len: 12
d_gene: NA
CDR3nt: TGCGCCAGCACGGGGAGTCGGGAGACCCAGTACTTC
CDR3aa: CASTGSRETQYF

abundance: many
j_gene: TRBJ2-3
v_gene: TRBV7-3
len: 19
d_gene: TRBD2
CDR3nt: TGTGCCAGCAGCCAGGATGGACTAGCGGGAGGGATAGGCACAGATACGCAGTATTTT
CDR3aa: CASSQDGLAGGIGTDTQYF

abundance: NA
j_gene: TRBJ2-7
v_gene: TRBV7-9
len: 15
d_gene: NA
CDR3nt: TGTGCCAGCAGCTGGTCAGGGGGGGAAAGTCGCGAGCAGTACTTC
CDR3aa: CASSWSGGESREQYF

abundance: NA
j_gene: TRBJ2-7
v_gene: TRBV6-5
len: 15
d_gene: NA
CDR3nt: TGTGCCAGCAGTTACTCAGGGCAGGCCACCTACGAGCAGTACTTC
CDR3aa: CASSYSGQATYEQYF

abundance: NA
j_gene: TRBJ2-3
v_gene: TRBV7-2
len: 16
d_gene: TRBD2
CDR3nt: TGTGCCAGCAGCCACGCCGGGACTAGCGGCACAGATACGCAGTATTTT
CDR3aa: CASSHAGTSGTDTQYF

abundance: NA
j_gene: TRBJ2-7
v_gene: TRBV21-1
len: 10
d_gene: NA
CDR3nt: TGTGCCAGCGCCGGGACCCAACAGTACTTC
CDR3aa: CASAGTQQYF

abundance: many
j_gene: TRBJ1-2
v_gene: TRBV28
len: 12
d_gene: NA
CDR3nt: TGTGCCAGCAGCCCCGCCCTATATGGCTACACCTTC
CDR3aa: CASSPALYGYTF

abundance: NA
j_gene: TRBJ2-5
v_gene: TRBV27
len: 12
d_gene: NA
CDR3nt: TGTGCCAGCATCGGAGACGGGGAGACCCAGTACTTC
CDR3aa: CASIGDGETQYF

abundance: NA
j_gene: TRBJ2-3
v_gene: TRBV25-1
len: 14
d_gene: TRBD2
CDR3nt: TGTGCCAGCACCGGCGGGAGGGGCACAGATACGCAGTATTTT
CDR3aa: CASTGGRGTDTQYF

abundance: NA
j_gene: TRBJ2-7
v_gene: TRBV14
len: 17
d_gene: TRBD1
CDR3nt: TGTGCCAGCAGCCAAGTGACGACAGGGCTGACCTCCTACGAGCAGTACTTC
CDR3aa: CASSQVTTGLTSYEQYF

abundance: NA
j_gene: TRBJ2-3
v_gene: TRBV27
len: 13
d_gene: NA
CDR3nt: TGTGCCAGCAGTGTGAATCGCGAAAGTACGCAGTATTTT
CDR3aa: CASSVNRESTQYF

abundance: NA
j_gene: TRBJ2-1
v_gene: TRBV28
len: 18
d_gene: NA
CDR3nt: TGTGCCAGCAGTTTGATTGGGGGGCCCATACCCTCCTACAATGAGCAGTTCTTC
CDR3aa: CASSLIGGPIPSYNEQFF

abundance: NA
j_gene: TRBJ1-1
v_gene: TRBV28
len: 12
d_gene: NA
CDR3nt: TGTGCCAGCCGACATGTCGGGGGGGGAGCTTTCTTT
CDR3aa: CASRHVGGGAFF

abundance: NA
j_gene: TRBJ2-2
v_gene: TRBV25-1
len: 12
d_gene: NA
CDR3nt: TGTGCCAGCAGTGAAGTCTCCGGGGAGCTGTTTTTT
CDR3aa: CASSEVSGELFF

abundance: NA
j_gene: TRBJ2-6
v_gene: TRBV5-1
len: 14
d_gene: TRBD1
CDR3nt: TGCGCCAGCAGACAGGGGGCTGGGGCCAACGTCCTGACTTTC
CDR3aa: CASRQGAGANVLTF

abundance: once
j_gene: TRBJ1-2
v_gene: TRBV29-1
len: 13
d_gene: TRBD1
CDR3nt: TGCAGCGCCCCGATAAGGGACAGCTATGGCTACACCTTC
CDR3aa: CSAPIRDSYGYTF

abundance: NA
j_gene: TRBJ2-7
v_gene: TRBV5-1
len: 15
d_gene: NA
CDR3nt: TGCGCCAGCAGCTTGCAAACTCAGATGCCCTACGAGCAGTACTTC
CDR3aa: CASSLQTQMPYEQYF

abundance: few
j_gene: TRBJ2-7
v_gene: TRBV27
len: 17
d_gene: NA
CDR3nt: TGTGCCAGCAGTTTATTGGGGAGTAGGGGGAGGCCCTACGAGCAGTACTTC
CDR3aa: CASSLLGSRGRPYEQYF

abundance: NA
j_gene: TRBJ2-2
v_gene: TRBV5-4
len: 16
d_gene: TRBD2
CDR3nt: TGTGCCAGCAGCTCTCGGACTAGCGGTCCCACCGGGGAGCTGTTTTTT
CDR3aa: CASSSRTSGPTGELFF